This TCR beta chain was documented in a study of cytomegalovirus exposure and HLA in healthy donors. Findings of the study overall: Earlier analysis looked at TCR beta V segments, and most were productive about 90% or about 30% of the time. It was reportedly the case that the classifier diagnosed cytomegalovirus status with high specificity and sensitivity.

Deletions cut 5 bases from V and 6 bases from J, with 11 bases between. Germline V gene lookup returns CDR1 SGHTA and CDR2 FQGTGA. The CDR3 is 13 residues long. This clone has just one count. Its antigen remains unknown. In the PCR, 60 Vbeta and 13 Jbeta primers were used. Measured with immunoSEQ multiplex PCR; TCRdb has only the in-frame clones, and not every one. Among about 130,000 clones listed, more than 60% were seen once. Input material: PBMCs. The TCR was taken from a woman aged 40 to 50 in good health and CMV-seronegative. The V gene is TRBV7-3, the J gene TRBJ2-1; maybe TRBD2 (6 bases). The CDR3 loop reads CASSPGTFNEQFF. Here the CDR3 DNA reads TGTGCCAGCAGCCCCGGGACTTTCAATGAGCAGTTCTTC.